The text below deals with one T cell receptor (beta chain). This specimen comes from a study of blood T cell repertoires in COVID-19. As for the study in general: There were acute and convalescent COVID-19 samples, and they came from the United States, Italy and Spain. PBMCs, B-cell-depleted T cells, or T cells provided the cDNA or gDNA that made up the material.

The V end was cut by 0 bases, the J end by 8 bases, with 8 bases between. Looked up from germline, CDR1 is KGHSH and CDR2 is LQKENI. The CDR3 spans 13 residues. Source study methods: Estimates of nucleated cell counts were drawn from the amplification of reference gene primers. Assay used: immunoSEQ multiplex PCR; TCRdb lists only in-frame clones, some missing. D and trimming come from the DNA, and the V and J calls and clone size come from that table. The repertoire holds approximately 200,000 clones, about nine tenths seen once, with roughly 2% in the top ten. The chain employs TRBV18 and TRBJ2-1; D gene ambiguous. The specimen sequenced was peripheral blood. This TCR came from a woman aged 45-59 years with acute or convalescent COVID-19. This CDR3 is CASSPPGTYEQFF. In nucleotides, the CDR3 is TGTGCCAGCTCACCACCTGGCACCTATGAGCAGTTCTTC.